The clone carrying this TCR beta chain was seen a single time. Data came from immunoSEQ multiplex PCR; TCRdb stores just in-frame clones and leaves some out. The top ten hold over 0.1% of the sample, which has some 2,000,000 clones, approximately 96% seen once. The sample comes from a study of shared clonotypes between healthy human individuals. Germline CDR1 and CDR2: DFQATT and SNEGSKA (reference sequence). This CDR3 is 11 amino acids long. V lost 1 base to trimming and J lost 8 bases, with 8 bases between them. This TCR came from a man younger than 35 in good health. The specimen sequenced was naive CD4+ T cells sorted from blood. Subset here: CD45RA+ positively selected. V is TRBV20-1 and J is TRBJ1-2; D may be TRBD1 (5 bases). The CDR3 DNA reads as TGCAGTGCTAGAGCAGGGCCCGGCTACACCTTC. Residues: CSARAGPGYTF.